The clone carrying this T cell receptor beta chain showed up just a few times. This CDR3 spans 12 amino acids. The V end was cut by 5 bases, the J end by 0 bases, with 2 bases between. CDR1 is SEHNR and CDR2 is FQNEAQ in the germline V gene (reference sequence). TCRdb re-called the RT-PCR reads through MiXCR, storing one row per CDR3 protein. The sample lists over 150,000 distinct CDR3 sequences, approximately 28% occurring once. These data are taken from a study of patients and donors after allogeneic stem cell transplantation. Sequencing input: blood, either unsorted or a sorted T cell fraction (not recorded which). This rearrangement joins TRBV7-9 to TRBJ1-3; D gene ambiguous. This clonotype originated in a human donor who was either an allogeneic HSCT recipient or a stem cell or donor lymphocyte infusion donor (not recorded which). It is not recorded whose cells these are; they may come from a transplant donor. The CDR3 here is CASSPSGNTIYF. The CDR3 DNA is TGTGCCAGCAGCCCCTCTGGAAACACCATATATTTT. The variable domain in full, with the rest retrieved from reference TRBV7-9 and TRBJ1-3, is DTGVSQNPRHKITKRGQNVTFRCDPISEHNRLYWYRQTLGQGPEFLTYFQNEAQLEKSRLLSDRFSAERPKGSFSTLEIQRTEQGDSAMYLCASSPSGNTIYFGEGSWLTVV.